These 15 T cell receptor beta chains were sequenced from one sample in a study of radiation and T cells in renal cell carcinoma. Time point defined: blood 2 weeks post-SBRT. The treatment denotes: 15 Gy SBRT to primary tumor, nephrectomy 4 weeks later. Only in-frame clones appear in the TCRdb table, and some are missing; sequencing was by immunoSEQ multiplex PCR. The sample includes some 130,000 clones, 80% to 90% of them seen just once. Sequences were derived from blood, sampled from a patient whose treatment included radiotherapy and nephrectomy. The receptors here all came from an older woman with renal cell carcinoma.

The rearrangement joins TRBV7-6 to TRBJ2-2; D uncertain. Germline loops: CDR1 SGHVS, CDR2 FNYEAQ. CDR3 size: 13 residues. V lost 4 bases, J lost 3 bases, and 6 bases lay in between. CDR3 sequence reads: CASSSTDTGELFF. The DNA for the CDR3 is TGTGCCAGCAGCTCTACAGACACCGGGGAGCTGTTTTTT. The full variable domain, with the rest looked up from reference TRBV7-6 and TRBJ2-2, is GAGVSQSPRYKVTKRGQDVALRCDPISGHVSLYWYRQALGQGPEFLTYFNYEAQQDKSGLPNDRFSAERPEGSISTLTIQRTEQRDSAMYRCASSSTDTGELFFGEGSRLTVL.

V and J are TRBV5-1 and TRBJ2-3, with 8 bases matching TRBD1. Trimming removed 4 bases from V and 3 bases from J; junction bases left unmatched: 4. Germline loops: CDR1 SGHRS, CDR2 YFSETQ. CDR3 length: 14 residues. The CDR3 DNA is TGCGCCAGCAGCCCGGACAGGGTAACAGATACGCAGTATTTT. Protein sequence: CASSPDRVTDTQYF.

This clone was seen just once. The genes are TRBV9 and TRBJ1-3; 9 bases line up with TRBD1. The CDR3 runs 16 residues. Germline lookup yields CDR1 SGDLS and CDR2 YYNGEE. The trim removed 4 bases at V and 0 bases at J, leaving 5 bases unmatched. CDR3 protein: CASSPRQGDSGNTIYF. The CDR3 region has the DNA TGTGCCAGCAGCCCTCGACAGGGGGACTCTGGAAACACCATATATTTT.

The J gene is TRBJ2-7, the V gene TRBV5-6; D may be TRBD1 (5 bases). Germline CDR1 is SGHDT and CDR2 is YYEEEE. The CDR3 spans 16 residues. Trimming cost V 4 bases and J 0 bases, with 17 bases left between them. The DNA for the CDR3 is TGTGCCAGCAGCCCGCCGGTGACAGTCAGCTCCTACGAGCAGTACTTC. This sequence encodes CASSPPVTVSSYEQYF.

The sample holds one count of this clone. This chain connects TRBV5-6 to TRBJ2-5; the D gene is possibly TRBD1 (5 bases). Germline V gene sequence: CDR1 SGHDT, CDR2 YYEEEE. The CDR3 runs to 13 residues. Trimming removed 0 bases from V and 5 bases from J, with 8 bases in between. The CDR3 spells CASSLVRGETQYF. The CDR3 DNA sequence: TGTGCCAGCAGCTTGGTAAGGGGCGAGACCCAGTACTTC.

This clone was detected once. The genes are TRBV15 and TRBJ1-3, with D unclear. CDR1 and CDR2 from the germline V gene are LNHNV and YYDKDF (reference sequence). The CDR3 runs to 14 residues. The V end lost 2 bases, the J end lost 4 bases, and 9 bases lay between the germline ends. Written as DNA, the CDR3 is TGTGCCACCAGCAGATCCACAGACGGAAACACCATATATTTT. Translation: CATSRSTDGNTIYF.

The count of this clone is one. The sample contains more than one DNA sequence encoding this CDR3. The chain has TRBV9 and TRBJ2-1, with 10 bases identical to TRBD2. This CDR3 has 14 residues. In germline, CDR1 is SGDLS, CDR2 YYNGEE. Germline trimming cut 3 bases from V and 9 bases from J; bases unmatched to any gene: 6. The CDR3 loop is CASSEGLAGVEQFF. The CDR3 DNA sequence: TGTGCCAGCAGCGAGGGGCTAGCGGGAGTTGAGCAGTTCTTC.

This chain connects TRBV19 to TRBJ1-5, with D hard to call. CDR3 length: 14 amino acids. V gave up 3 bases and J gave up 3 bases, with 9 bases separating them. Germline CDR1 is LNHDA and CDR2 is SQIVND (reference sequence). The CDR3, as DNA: TGTGCCAGTAGTATCCCATCCCTCAATCAGCCCCAGCATTTT. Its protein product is CASSIPSLNQPQHF.

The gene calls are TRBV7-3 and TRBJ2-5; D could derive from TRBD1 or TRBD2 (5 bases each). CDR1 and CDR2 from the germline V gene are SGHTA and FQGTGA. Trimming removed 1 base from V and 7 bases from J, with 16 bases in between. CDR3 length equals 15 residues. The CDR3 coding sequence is TGTGCCAGCAGCTTAAGAGGGGCCACCGGCTCGACCCAGTACTTC. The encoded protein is CASSLRGATGSTQYF.

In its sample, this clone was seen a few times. CDR3 sequence (DNA): TGTGCCAGCAGACGTGGGACAGTCCAGCCCTCCTACGAGCAGTACTTC. Translated, it gives CASRRGTVQPSYEQYF. This rearrangement joins TRBV5-6 to TRBJ2-7, with 7 bases lining up with TRBD1. The CDR3 loop spans 16 amino acids. V lost 5 bases and J lost 0; bases outside the gene matches: 11. CDR1 and CDR2 (germline): SGHDT, YYEEEE.

This chain's CDR3 is CASSPRTVLNTGELFF. The CDR3 DNA reads as TGTGCCAGCAGCCCTCGGACAGTCCTGAACACCGGGGAGCTGTTTTTT. The chain recombines TRBV9 with TRBJ2-2; tentatively, D is TRBD1 (6 bases). The CDR3 extends over 16 amino acids. Trimming removed 4 bases from V and 1 base from J, with 14 bases in between. CDR1 and CDR2 from the germline V gene are SGDLS and YYNGEE.

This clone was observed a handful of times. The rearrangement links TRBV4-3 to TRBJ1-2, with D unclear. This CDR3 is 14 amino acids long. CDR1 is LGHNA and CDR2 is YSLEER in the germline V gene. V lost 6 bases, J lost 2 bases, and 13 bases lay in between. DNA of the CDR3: TGCGCCAGCAGTCCTCGGACGGGCAACTATGGCTACACCTTC. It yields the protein CASSPRTGNYGYTF.

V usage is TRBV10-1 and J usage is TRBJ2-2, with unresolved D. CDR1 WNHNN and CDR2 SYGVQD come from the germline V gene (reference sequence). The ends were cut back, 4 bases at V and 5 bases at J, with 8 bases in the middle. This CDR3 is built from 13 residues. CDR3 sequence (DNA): TGCGCCAGCAGTGCTAGTGGAACCGGGGAGCTGTTTTTT. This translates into CASSASGTGELFF.

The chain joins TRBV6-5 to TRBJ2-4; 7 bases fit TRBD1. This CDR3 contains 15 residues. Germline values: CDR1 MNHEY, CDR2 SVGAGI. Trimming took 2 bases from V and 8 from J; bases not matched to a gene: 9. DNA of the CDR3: TGTGCCAGCAGTTACGGCGCGACAGGGCGGGACATTCAGTACTTC. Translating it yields CASSYGATGRDIQYF.

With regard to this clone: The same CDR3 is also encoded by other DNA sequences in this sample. CDR3 sequence reads: CASSLEAGGRETQYF. CDR3 DNA: TGCGCCAGCAGCTTGGAAGCGGGGGGGCGGGAGACCCAGTACTTC. This chain links TRBV5-1 with TRBJ2-5, with 10 bases matching TRBD2. V dropped 0 bases and J dropped 5; count of bases not matched to a gene: 4. The CDR3 has 15 amino acids. The germline V gene has CDR1 SGHRS and CDR2 YFSETQ.